A selection of T cell receptor beta chains follows, all from one sample in a study of blood T cell repertoires in COVID-19. Some clones are missing from TCRdb's copy, which holds only in-frame ones; the method was immunoSEQ multiplex PCR. The sample includes about 220,000 clones, about nine tenths of them seen just once. Sequencing was done on a sample of PBMCs or T cells enriched from blood (not recorded which). All receptors come from a woman in her 40s with acute COVID-19. CDR3s include the opening cysteine and the closing phenylalanine or tryptophan. The D gene is left open where the match is weak. The listing skips clone size in some rows; elsewhere it reads once, few, many or a size class.

v_gene	d_gene	j_gene	abundance	CDR3nt	CDR3aa
TRBV19	.	TRBJ1-1	.	TGTGCCAGTAGTATTCAGTTGAACACTGAAGCTTTCTTT	CASSIQLNTEAFF
TRBV7-9	.	TRBJ1-2	.	TGTGCCAGCAGCTCCCTAGGATATGGCTACACCTTC	CASSSLGYGYTF
TRBV19	TRBD1	TRBJ1-5	.	TGTGCCAGTAGTCTAGACAGGGAAGTTAGTCAGCCCCAGCATTTT	CASSLDREVSQPQHF
TRBV18	TRBD1	TRBJ1-4	.	TGTGCCAGCTCACTCGAGACAGGGCGCGGCGAAAAACTGTTTTTT	CASSLETGRGEKLFF
TRBV5-1	.	TRBJ2-1	.	TGCGCCAGCAGCCGCTCCGCAGGGGACAATGAGCAGTTCTTC	CASSRSAGDNEQFF
TRBV3-1/TRBV3-2	.	TRBJ1-1	.	TGTGCCAGCAGCCCCCGATCGGTAGTGAACACTGAAGCTTTCTTT	CASSPRSVVNTEAFF
TRBV18	.	TRBJ1-1	.	TGTGCCAGCTCAGCGAATACTCTGAACACTGAAGCTTTCTTT	CASSANTLNTEAFF
TRBV6-6	TRBD1	TRBJ2-5	.	TGTGCCAGCAGTAAAGGACAGGGGGCGAAGACGGAGACCCAGTACTTC	CASSKGQGAKTETQYF
TRBV7-9	TRBD1	TRBJ1-2	.	TGTGCCAGCAGCCACCCCTACAGGGGCAACCTCTTC	CASSHPYRGNLF
TRBV5-1	.	TRBJ2-2	.	TGCGCCAGCAGCTTGGCCAGGGTTACGAGGAACACCGGGGAGCTGTTTTTT	CASSLARVTRNTGELFF
TRBV25-1	.	TRBJ1-1	once	TGTGCCAGCAGTGACCCCGGACGGGATAACACTGAAGCTTTCTTT	CASSDPGRDNTEAFF
TRBV7-6	.	TRBJ2-4	.	TGTGCCAGCAGCTTAGCAGGGGGGGGCAAAAACATTCAGTACTTC	CASSLAGGGKNIQYF
TRBV19	.	TRBJ1-5	.	TGTGCCAGTAGGGGCAGGGCGAGCAATCAGCCCCAGCATTTT	CASRGRASNQPQHF
TRBV18	.	TRBJ1-4	.	TGTGCCAGCTCGACTTCCTTTGGGGAAAAACTGTTTTTT	CASSTSFGEKLFF
TRBV7-6	TRBD2	TRBJ2-1	many	TGTGCCAGCAGCTTAGCTGCGGGGGGGCCTTTTGAGCAGTTCTTC	CASSLAAGGPFEQFF
TRBV7-9	.	TRBJ1-1	.	TGTGCCAGCAGCCGGACAGCTGGCACTGAAGCTTTCTTT	CASSRTAGTEAFF
TRBV2	TRBD1	TRBJ1-1	.	TGTGCCAGCAGTGAACTTGACAGGGGGCTGGGAGCTTTCTTT	CASSELDRGLGAFF
TRBV25-1	TRBD1	TRBJ1-3	.	TGTGCCAGCTTGGACAGGGACGGGGAGAACACCATATATTTT	CASLDRDGENTIYF
TRBV19	TRBD1	TRBJ2-1	.	TGTGCCAGCACAAGCAGGGACAGGAGATACAATGAGCAGTTCTTC	CASTSRDRRYNEQFF
TRBV7-9	TRBD1	TRBJ1-1	.	TGTGCCAGCACCCGAGGACAGGGCTTGGCTGAAGCTTTCTTT	CASTRGQGLAEAFF
TRBV7-3	.	TRBJ1-1	.	TGTGCCAGCAAGACGCCGGAGGGCACTGAAGCTTTCTTT	CASKTPEGTEAFF
TRBV3-1/TRBV3-2	TRBD2	TRBJ2-7	.	TGTGCCAGCAGCCAAAAGGCGCTAGCGGGCGCCTACGAGCAGTACTTC	CASSQKALAGAYEQYF
TRBV19	.	TRBJ1-2	.	TGTGCCAGTACTAAGGACAGTGATTTTTATGGCTACACCTTC	CASTKDSDFYGYTF
TRBV29-1	.	TRBJ2-5	.	TGCAGCGTTGAGGTACAGTCACAGACCCAGTACTTC	CSVEVQSQTQYF
TRBV5-1	TRBD2	TRBJ2-1	once	TGCGCCAGCAGCTTTGGACTAGCGGGGTTTTACAATGAGCAGTTCTTC	CASSFGLAGFYNEQFF
TRBV4-3	TRBD1	TRBJ2-2	.	TGCGCCAGCAGCCAAGAATTAGGGACAGCCAACACCGGGGAGCTGTTTTTT	CASSQELGTANTGELFF
TRBV20-1	TRBD2	TRBJ2-5	.	TGCAGTGCTAGTAAAACTAGCGGGGGCCTTAAAGAGACCCAGTACTTC	CSASKTSGGLKETQYF
TRBV7-3	TRBD2	TRBJ2-1	.	TGTGCCAGCAGCCCGCTAGCGGGGGGGAACAATGAGCAGTTCTTC	CASSPLAGGNNEQFF
TRBV19	.	TRBJ1-1	once	TGTGCCAGTGGGCAGGGAGGTAGCCTCACTGAAGCTTTCTTT	CASGQGGSLTEAFF
TRBV11-3	.	TRBJ1-1	few	TGTGCCAGCAGCTTATTCGGCGGGATTGAAGCTTTCTTT	CASSLFGGIEAFF
TRBV19	TRBD1	TRBJ1-6	.	TGTGCCAGTAGACCAACCGGGACAGGGGGCCTCAATTCACCCCTCCACTTT	CASRPTGTGGLNSPLHF
TRBV25-1	TRBD1	TRBJ1-5	.	TGTGCCAGCAGCGGACAGGGGGGCAATCAGCCCCAGCATTTT	CASSGQGGNQPQHF
TRBV2	.	TRBJ1-6	.	TGTGCCAGCAGCCCGGACAGACAGTATTCACCCCTCCACTTT	CASSPDRQYSPLHF
TRBV28	.	TRBJ1-2	.	TGTGCCAGCAGTCCTCGGCAGGGTATAAACTATGGCTACACCTTC	CASSPRQGINYGYTF
TRBV27	TRBD1	TRBJ1-3	.	TGTGCCAGCAGGGACAGGCACTCTGGAAACACCATATATTTT	CASRDRHSGNTIYF
TRBV2	TRBD1	TRBJ2-1	.	TGTGCCAGCAGTGAGGGGGAGATTGGGACAGTAGGAGAGCAGTTCTTC	CASSEGEIGTVGEQFF
TRBV9	.	TRBJ1-1	.	TGTGCCAGCAGCACAGACAGCTACGGCACTGAAGCTTTCTTT	CASSTDSYGTEAFF
TRBV3-1/TRBV3-2	TRBD1	TRBJ1-1	.	TGTGCCAGCAGCCCTGGCAGGGGGAGTAACACTGAAGCTTTCTTT	CASSPGRGSNTEAFF
TRBV27	.	TRBJ2-2	.	TGTGCCAGCAGTTTATCCTCCAGGGGAGCCCAGGACACCGGGGAGCTGTTTTTT	CASSLSSRGAQDTGELFF
TRBV29-1	.	TRBJ1-2	.	TGCAGCGCCTACTCCTACCAATATGGCTACACCTTC	CSAYSYQYGYTF
TRBV5-6	.	TRBJ2-6	.	TGTGCCAGCAGCTCAGGGGCCCGAGCCGTCCTGACTTTC	CASSSGARAVLTF
TRBV5-1	.	TRBJ2-6	few	TGCGCCAGCAGTCCGTCGACAAGCTCTGGGGCCAACGTCCTGACTTTC	CASSPSTSSGANVLTF
TRBV7-2	.	TRBJ2-2	.	TGTGCCAGCAGCTTAGGCCCGGAGTTTAACTTTAAGAACACCGGGGAGCTGTTTTTT	CASSLGPEFNFKNTGELFF
TRBV19	TRBD1	TRBJ1-1	.	TGTGCCAGTAGTCCGGGACAGCCGAACGCTGAAGCTTTCTTT	CASSPGQPNAEAFF